This T cell receptor beta chain is drawn from a study of blood T cells in healthy people across ages. Germline V gene sequence: CDR1 LNHDA, CDR2 SQIVND (reference sequence). V lost 7 bases to trimming and J lost 4 bases; unmatched junction nucleotides: 8. The CDR3 covers 14 residues. Combining a sample-barcoded 5' primer with a J-beta primer mix, a second PCR ran for 7 to 11 cycles. MiXCR was run by TCRdb on the 5' RACE reads, yielding one entry per CDR3 protein. The table has more than 450,000 distinct CDR3 sequences, 25% to 35% seen once. These records were also assigned to another study, of T cells of mothers and their children.

The TCR originated in a boy younger than 10 in good health. Material for sequencing was blood. The chain links TRBV19 to TRBJ1-1; 8 bases are shared with TRBD1. This CDR3 is CASTRGRGGTEAFF. CDR3 nucleotide sequence: TGTGCCAGTACCAGGGGGCGCGGGGGCACTGAAGCTTTCTTT.